A single sample is the source of the 28 T cell receptor beta chains below, sequenced in a study of blood T cell repertoires in COVID-19. Assay: immunoSEQ multiplex PCR; the TCRdb copy retains only in-frame clones and omits some. The sample has around 300,000 clones, approximately 91% seen once. Material: peripheral blood. All receptors come from a woman younger than 45 with COVID-19, enrolled during active disease.

The chain joins TRBV6-6 to TRBJ1-1; no reliable D call. CDR1 and CDR2 (germline): MNHNY, SVGAGI (reference sequence). V was shortened by 6 bases and J by 0 bases, with 14 bases between the two germline ends. The CDR3 contains 15 residues. CDR3 nucleotide sequence: TGTGCCAGCAGCCCGCTGCTCGGGGTGAACACTGAAGCTTTCTTT. Its protein is CASSPLLGVNTEAFF.

The CDR3 coding sequence is TGTGCCAGTAGTAATACCGTAGATGCTGGAAACACCATATATTTT. It specifies CASSNTVDAGNTIYF. The chain employs TRBV19 and TRBJ1-3, with D uncertain. The germline V gene has CDR1 LNHDA and CDR2 SQIVND (reference sequence). The CDR3 contains 15 residues. V was shortened by 4 bases and J by 2 bases, with 12 bases between the two germline ends. The complete variable domain, with remaining parts taken from reference TRBV19 and TRBJ1-3, reads DGGITQSPKYLFRKEGQNVTLSCEQNLNHDAMYWYRQDPGQGLRLIYYSQIVNDFQKGDIAEGYSVSREKKESFPLTVTSAQKNPTAFYLCASSNTVDAGNTIYFGEGSWLTVV.

In this sample, this clone turned up once. This rearrangement joins TRBV5-1 to TRBJ1-3; TRBD1 might be the D (5 bases). Germline CDR1 reads SGHRS; CDR2 reads YFSETQ. V was shortened by 4 bases and J by 3 bases, with 17 bases between the two germline ends. The CDR3 runs 16 residues. Here the CDR3 reads CASSPAGAGVGNTIYF. The CDR3 DNA reads TGCGCCAGCAGCCCCGCCGGAGCGGGGGTTGGAAACACCATATATTTT.

This clone was counted only a few times. The rearrangement uses TRBV7-8 and TRBJ1-3; 7 bases are shared with TRBD1. V lost 5 bases to trimming and J lost 1 base; unmatched junction nucleotides: 2. The CDR3 sequence is 14 residues long. Germline assignment: CDR1 SGHVS and CDR2 FQNEAQ. The DNA of the CDR3 is TGTGCCAGCAGCCCGACAGGGTCTGGAAACACCATATATTTT. It specifies CASSPTGSGNTIYF.

The chain uses TRBV6-6 and TRBJ1-1; 7 bases align to TRBD1. J gave up 5 bases and V 6 bases, and 15 bases lay outside the gene matches. Germline V gives CDR1 MNHNY, CDR2 SVGAGI (reference sequence). The CDR3 sequence is 16 residues long. The CDR3 loop is CASSLGQEGGRTEAFF. CDR3 nucleotides: TGTGCCAGCAGCCTAGGACAGGAGGGTGGAAGGACTGAAGCTTTCTTT.

This chain links TRBV6-4 with TRBJ2-3; 9 positions match TRBD2. With V trimmed by 4 bases and J by 2 bases, 7 bases remained unmatched. The CDR3 has 16 residues. Germline CDR1 is MRHNA and CDR2 is SNTAGT. The CDR3 nucleotides read TGTGCCAGCAGTGGGGGGACTAGCATGACCACAGATACGCAGTATTTT. This codes for CASSGGTSMTTDTQYF.

Only a few counts were recorded for this clone. This chain uses TRBV28 with TRBJ2-7, with 9 bases fitting TRBD1. CDR1 MDHEN and CDR2 SYDVKM come from the germline V gene. The CDR3 is made up of 15 amino acids. Unmatched junction bases numbered 12, after V lost 5 bases and J lost 7 bases. The CDR3 DNA follows: TGTGCCAGCAGTCCCGGACAGGGGCCCTCCTCTGAGCAGTACTTC. Translation: CASSPGQGPSSEQYF.

A single count supports this clone. The chain links TRBV7-2 to TRBJ2-2, with 8 bases matching TRBD1. V trimming: 2 bases; J trimming: 1 base; junction bases outside the gene matches: 3. CDR3 length: 16 residues. Looked up from germline, CDR1 is SGHTA and CDR2 is FQGNSA. The CDR3 sequence is CASSLRGTGNTGELFF. The DNA of the CDR3 is TGTGCCAGCAGCTTAAGGGGGACAGGGAACACCGGGGAGCTGTTTTTT.

V is TRBV14 and J is TRBJ1-6; 9 positions agree with TRBD1. This CDR3 is built from 15 residues. Per germline, CDR1 SGHDN and CDR2 FVKESK. Trimming removed 5 bases from V and 11 bases from J; junction bases left unmatched: 10. CDR3 nucleotide sequence: TGTGCCAGCAGCGCCTGGGACAGGGTGAACCCACCCCTCCACTTT. The encoded protein is CASSAWDRVNPPLHF. Looking up the rest from reference TRBV14 and TRBJ1-6 gives the full variable domain: EAGVTQFPSHSVIEKGQTVTLRCDPISGHDNLYWYRRVMGKEIKFLLHFVKESKQDESGMPNNRFLAERTGGTYSTLKVQPAELEDSGVYFCASSAWDRVNPPLHFGNGTRLTVT.

Concerning this clone itself: Additional DNA sequences in this sample encode the identical CDR3. The chain couples TRBV5-1 to TRBJ2-1; 8 bases line up with TRBD2. After removal of 5 bases from V and 0 bases from J, the junction contained 4 bases not matched to a gene. The length of the CDR3 is 15 residues. The V gene's germline CDR1 is SGHRS and CDR2 YFSETQ. Written as DNA, the CDR3 is TGCGCCAGCAGTCTCAGCGGGAGCTCCTACAATGAGCAGTTCTTC. It is translated as CASSLSGSSYNEQFF.

V and J are TRBV28 and TRBJ1-4; D gene unclear. There are 13 residues in the CDR3. Germline CDR1 MDHEN, CDR2 SYDVKM. V lost 2 bases, J lost 5 bases, and 6 bases lay in between. CDR3 amino acids: CASSLHTNEKLFF. The CDR3 DNA is TGTGCCAGCAGTTTACACACCAATGAAAAACTGTTTTTT.

This clone has a handful of counts. The chain uses TRBV28 and TRBJ1-4; D may be TRBD1 (6 bases). The ends were cut back, 1 base at V and 4 bases at J, with 16 bases in the middle. Per the germline V gene, CDR1 is MDHEN and CDR2 is SYDVKM. The CDR3 loop spans 17 amino acids. The CDR3 nucleotides read TGTGCCAGCAGTTTATTTGGGGGGGGCTCATATAATGAAAAACTGTTTTTT. It codes for CASSLFGGGSYNEKLFF.

In this sample, this clone turned up once. V gene TRBV6-5 combines with J gene TRBJ2-1; 13 bases fit TRBD2. Germline V CDR1 and CDR2: MNHEY, SVGAGI. V gave up 9 bases and J gave up 8 bases; unmatched junction bases: 7. The CDR3 totals 14 residues. The CDR3 coding sequence is TGTGCCAGTCGGACTAGCGGGAGACGTCATGAGCAGTTCTTC. This codes for CASRTSGRRHEQFF.

By share, this clone counts as large. The chain has TRBV29-1 and TRBJ1-4; 8 nucleotides match TRBD1. With 7 bases clipped from V and 7 bases from J, the junction kept 11 bases outside the gene matches. Germline assignment: CDR1 SQVTM and CDR2 ANQGSEA. The CDR3 length is 14 residues. CDR3 sequence: CSDIPGTGFEKLFF. The CDR3 coding sequence is TGCAGCGATATCCCCGGGACAGGTTTTGAAAAACTGTTTTTT.

The V and J genes are TRBV10-2 and TRBJ2-7; D is uncertain. The V end was cut by 5 bases, the J end by 2 bases, with 4 bases between. The CDR3 is made up of 11 amino acids. Germline V gene data show CDR1 as WSHSY and CDR2 as SAAADI. The CDR3 DNA reads TGCGCCAGCAGTCTAGCCTACGAGCAGTACTTC. Its translation is CASSLAYEQYF.

The V gene is TRBV10-3, the J gene TRBJ2-1; TRBD2 aligns across 7 bases. Germline trimming cut 4 bases from V and 7 bases from J; bases unmatched to any gene: 10. This CDR3 region has 15 residues. Germline values: CDR1 ENHRY, CDR2 SYGVKD. The CDR3 reads CAISVEAGEWNEQFF. The CDR3 DNA reads TGTGCCATCAGTGTGGAGGCGGGAGAGTGGAATGAGCAGTTCTTC.

The chain uses TRBV27 and TRBJ1-2; 7 bases align to TRBD1. From germline, CDR1 is MNHEY and CDR2 SMNVEV (reference sequence). V was pared by 5 bases and J by 0 bases, with 9 bases of the junction left unmatched. CDR3 length: 16 amino acids. CDR3 in DNA: TGTGCCAGCAGTCCCCACAGGCAGGGGGCTAACTATGGCTACACCTTC. This sequence encodes CASSPHRQGANYGYTF.

On this clone itself: The same CDR3 also results from other DNA sequences found in this sample. The CDR3 region has the DNA TGCGCCAGCAGTGGAGGGGGGGAGCTGTTTTTT. As protein: CASSGGGELFF. The V call is TRBV10-1, the J call TRBJ2-2, with D tentatively TRBD2 (5 bases). The CDR3 length is 11 residues. The V and J ends lost 4 bases and 8 bases respectively, with 5 bases between them. In germline, CDR1 is WNHNN, CDR2 SYGVQD (reference sequence).

The chain employs TRBV6-5 and TRBJ1-1, with 12 nucleotides matching TRBD1. The CDR3 has 15 amino acids. CDR1 is MNHEY, CDR2 SVGAGI, per germline. V trimming: 7 bases; J trimming: 9 bases; junction bases outside the gene matches: 12. CDR3 coding DNA: TGTGCCAGCACCAAAGGGGGGACAGGGGGCGAAAAAGCTTTCTTT. Residues: CASTKGGTGGEKAFF.

This clone was observed a single time. The chain employs TRBV19 and TRBJ2-1; 14 bases fit TRBD2. Unmatched junction bases numbered 15, after V lost 4 bases and J lost 10 bases. CDR3 length: 18 amino acids. Germline-derived CDR1 and CDR2 are LNHDA and SQIVND (reference sequence). CDR3 residues: CASSTRTLTSGRAGEQFF. In DNA, the CDR3 is TGTGCCAGTAGTACTCGAACCCTGACTAGCGGGAGGGCCGGCGAGCAGTTCTTC.

The V gene is TRBV20-1, the J gene TRBJ1-1; a possible D gene is TRBD1 (5 bases). The germline V gene has CDR1 DFQATT and CDR2 SNEGSKA (reference sequence). The CDR3 contains 11 residues. Trimming cost V 5 bases and J 7 bases, with 11 bases left between them. The DNA for the CDR3 is TGCAGTGCTTCGGAGGGGATTGAAGCTTTCTTT. Translation: CSASEGIEAFF.

This clone was seen once. The V call is TRBV27, the J call TRBJ1-5; TRBD1 matches at 10 bases. J was trimmed by 6 bases and V by 5 bases; bases with no gene match: 10. The CDR3 sequence is 16 residues long. The germline V gene encodes CDR1 MNHEY and CDR2 SMNVEV (reference sequence). This chain's CDR3 is CASSTRQGAGSQPQHF. The CDR3 DNA reads as TGTGCCAGCAGTACCCGACAGGGGGCGGGAAGTCAGCCCCAGCATTTT.

The chain combines TRBV14 with TRBJ1-2, with unresolved D. V was clipped by 7 bases and J by 2 bases, with 17 bases between them. This CDR3 comprises 15 residues. Germline V gene sequence: CDR1 SGHDN, CDR2 FVKESK. In DNA, the CDR3 is TGTGCCAGCACTCCTGAGGCAGGACTCAACTATGGCTACACCTTC. Translation: CASTPEAGLNYGYTF.

This clone was detected once. V usage is TRBV6-5 and J usage is TRBJ1-2; D remains unclear. CDR1 MNHEY and CDR2 SVGAGI come from the germline V gene. This CDR3 is built from 15 residues. Deletions cut 6 bases from V and 4 bases from J, with 18 bases between. CDR3 nucleotides: TGTGCCAGCAGGGATACGGGATCAGATTTCTATGGCTACACCTTC. Its protein is CASRDTGSDFYGYTF.

The V call is TRBV2, the J call TRBJ2-1; TRBD1 might be the D (5 bases). CDR3 length: 14 amino acids. Germline CDR1 and CDR2: SNHLY and FYNNEI. Trimming left V 7 bases short and J 5 bases short, with 15 bases between. The CDR3 DNA follows: TGTGCCAGCACCGAATGGCAGGGCAACAATGAGCAGTTCTTC. This codes for CASTEWQGNNEQFF.

J is TRBJ2-3 and V is TRBV27; tentative D call: TRBD2 (6 bases). This CDR3 spans 15 amino acids. Germline V gene lookup returns CDR1 MNHEY and CDR2 SMNVEV (reference sequence). The V end was cut by 6 bases, the J end by 2 bases, with 15 bases between. The chain's CDR3 is CASRDGLLITDTQYF. In DNA form, the CDR3 reads TGTGCCAGCAGGGACGGACTACTCATCACAGATACGCAGTATTTT.

This chain uses TRBV5-8 with TRBJ2-7; 8 bases align to TRBD1. Germline CDR1 SGHTS, CDR2 YDEGEE. The CDR3 is 15 residues long. Germline trimming cut 3 bases from V and 9 bases from J; bases unmatched to any gene: 14. In DNA form, the CDR3 reads TGTGCCAGCAGCTCCCGACAGGGGATAGTAGTAACGCAGTACTTC. It encodes CASSSRQGIVVTQYF.

This rearrangement joins TRBV10-3 to TRBJ2-3; 8 bases map to TRBD2. The CDR3 loop spans 13 amino acids. Germline loops: CDR1 ENHRY, CDR2 SYGVKD. V lost 11 bases and J lost 1; bases outside the gene matches: 5. This chain's CDR3 is CAVTTSGTDTQYF. The CDR3 bases are TGTGCCGTGACGACTAGCGGCACAGATACGCAGTATTTT.